The T cell receptor (beta chain) described here comes from a study of cytomegalovirus exposure and HLA in healthy donors. Amplification used 60 Vbeta primers and 13 Jbeta primers. Original handling: The authors later counted approximately 80 million unique TCR beta chains, roughly 10 million of them shared. Some clones are missing from TCRdb's copy, which holds only in-frame ones; the method was immunoSEQ multiplex PCR. Clone size and V and J calls were adopted from that table, with D and trimming inferred from the DNA. Altogether more than 150,000 clones are present, nearly 80% being singletons, with the ten largest covering approximately 6%. About this clone: Its antigen is unknown.

Findings and caveats of the study: According to a later analysis, most TCR beta chains associated with CMV appeared HLA-restricted. Being productive about 87% or about 30% of the time was typical of most TCR beta V segments in an earlier analysis.

Germline values: CDR1 SEHNR, CDR2 FQNEAQ (reference sequence). The ends lost 5 bases at V and 3 bases at J; junction bases unmatched: 15. The CDR3 is 18 residues long. The V gene is TRBV7-9, the J gene TRBJ2-7; 11 nucleotides agree with TRBD2. The sample taken for sequencing was PBMCs. The sequence came from a woman aged 25 to 39 in good health and CMV-seropositive. The CDR3 is CASSKSSLILAGVYEQYF. The CDR3 nucleotides read TGTGCCAGCAGCAAAAGTTCACTGATACTAGCGGGAGTCTACGAGCAGTACTTC. The variable domain in full, with the rest retrieved from reference TRBV7-9 and TRBJ2-7, is DTGVSQNPRHKITKRGQNVTFRCDPISEHNRLYWYRQTLGQGPEFLTYFQNEAQLEKSRLLSDRFSAERPKGSFSTLEIQRTEQGDSAMYLCASSKSSLILAGVYEQYFGPGTRLTVT.